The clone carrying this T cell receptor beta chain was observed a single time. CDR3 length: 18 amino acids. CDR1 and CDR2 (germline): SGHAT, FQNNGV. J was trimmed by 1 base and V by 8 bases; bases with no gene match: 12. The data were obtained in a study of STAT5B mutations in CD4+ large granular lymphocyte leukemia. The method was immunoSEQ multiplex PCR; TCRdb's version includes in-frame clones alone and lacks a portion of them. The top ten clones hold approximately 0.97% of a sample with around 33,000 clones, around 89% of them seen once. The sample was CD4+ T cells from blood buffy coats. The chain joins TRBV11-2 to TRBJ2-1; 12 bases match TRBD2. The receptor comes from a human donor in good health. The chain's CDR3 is CASRSGLAGGRSYNEQFF. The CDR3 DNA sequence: TGTGCCAGCCGAAGTGGGCTAGCGGGGGGGCGGTCCTACAATGAGCAGTTCTTC.